Given below is one T cell receptor (beta chain) in context. Its antigen is unknown. CD3+CD4+ and CD3+CD8+ cells were FACS-sorted from thawed unstimulated PBMCs. These data originate in a study of T cell clones after liver transplantation. On the study more broadly: Three of the eight recipients were HCV-positive; the rest had non-autoimmune, non-viral transplant indications. At least one year of complete immunosuppression withdrawal without enzymes over twice normal defined tolerance.

Using immunoSEQ multiplex PCR, the repertoire was profiled, and TCRdb retains in-frame clones only, with some absent. The sample gives tens of thousands of clones, 90% to 95% of which show up once; more than 25% is in the top ten. Germline V gene sequence: CDR1 ENHRY, CDR2 SYGVKD. V lost 0 bases and J 5 bases, leaving 14 bases between the germline ends. The CDR3 is 15 amino acids. General study results and limits: Compared with third party-reactive sequences, donor-reactive ones declined more, independent of withdrawal success.

The clonotype was recovered from a human patient who received a liver transplant. Some of the T cells may derive from the graft donor. Sequencing used CD8+ T cells from blood, obtained 12 months after liver transplant. This sequence joins TRBV10-3 and TRBJ2-7; D is perhaps TRBD2 (5 bases). The CDR3 spells CAISESSGLFDEQYF. The CDR3 bases are TGTGCCATCAGTGAGTCGAGCGGTCTTTTCGACGAGCAGTACTTC.